This T cell receptor beta chain originates from a study of graft-versus-host responses after intestinal transplantation. Looking at the study overall: After anti-thymocyte globulin induction, recipients took tacrolimus and steroids for approximately three years. Notes on the study in general: Present in recipient marrow, GvH clones included some that appeared first in ileum or blood.

In regard to this clone: What it binds is not known.

Libraries were prepared by immunoSEQ multiplex PCR; TCRdb keeps only in-frame clonotypes and omits some of them. Of 100,000 or so clones listed, under 95% are singletons. The CDR3 runs 14 residues. With 11 bases clipped from V and 3 bases from J, the junction kept 7 bases outside the gene matches. From germline, CDR1 is SNHLY and CDR2 FYNNEI. This chain uses TRBV2 with TRBJ2-6; 7 bases align to TRBD2. The source material was unstimulated CD8+ T cells sorted from spleen or lymph node cells, sampled before intestinal transplant. This TCR was sampled from a human donor who received an intestinal transplant. The CDR3 loop is CASWGGVGANVLTF. CDR3 sequence (DNA): TGTGCCTCGTGGGGGGGGGTTGGGGCCAACGTCCTGACTTTC. Full variable domain (rest looked up from reference TRBV2 and TRBJ2-6): EPEVTQTPSHQVTQMGQEVILRCVPISNHLYFYWYRQILGQKVEFLVSFYNNEISEKSEIFDDQFSVERPDGSNFTLKIRSTKLEDSAMYFCASWGGVGANVLTFGAGSRLTVL.